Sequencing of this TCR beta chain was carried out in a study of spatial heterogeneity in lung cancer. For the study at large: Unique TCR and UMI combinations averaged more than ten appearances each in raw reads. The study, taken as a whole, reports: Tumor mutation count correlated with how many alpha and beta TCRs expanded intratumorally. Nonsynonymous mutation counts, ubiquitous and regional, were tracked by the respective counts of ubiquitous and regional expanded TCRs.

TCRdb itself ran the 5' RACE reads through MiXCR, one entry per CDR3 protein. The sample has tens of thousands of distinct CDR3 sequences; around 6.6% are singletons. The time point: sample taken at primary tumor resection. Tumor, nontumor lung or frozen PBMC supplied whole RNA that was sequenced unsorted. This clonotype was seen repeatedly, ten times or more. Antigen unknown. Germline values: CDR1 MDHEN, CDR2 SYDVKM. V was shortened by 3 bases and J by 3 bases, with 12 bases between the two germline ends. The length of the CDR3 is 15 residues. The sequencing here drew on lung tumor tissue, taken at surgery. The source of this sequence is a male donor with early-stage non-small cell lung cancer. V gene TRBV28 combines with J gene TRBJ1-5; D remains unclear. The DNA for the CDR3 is TGTGCCAGCAGTTTGGCGGGAAGTGACAATCAGCCCCAGCATTTT. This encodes CASSLAGSDNQPQHF.